This is a list of T cell receptor beta chains from one sample in a study of glioma-infiltrating T cells. Using its own MiXCR run on the multiplex PCR reads, TCRdb lists one record per CDR3 protein. The sample yields roughly 350,000 distinct CDR3 sequences, 41% seen once. The sequenced sample consisted of glioma tissue, nonneoplastic brain tissue, or PBMCs (not recorded which). These receptor sequences come from a human donor with low-grade glioma or glioblastoma, undergoing nonglioma brain surgery, or in good health (not recorded which). The conserved cysteine and the conserved F or W are not part of the CDR3 here.

J gene: TRBJ2-3; V gene: TRBV20-1; CDR3 protein: SASGTGGTDTQY
J gene: TRBJ2-1; V gene: TRBV3-1; CDR3 protein: ASSQIAASSYNEQF
J gene: TRBJ1-2; V gene: TRBV16; CDR3 protein: ASSQSQGRGSYGYT
J gene: TRBJ1-1; V gene: TRBV6-2/TRBV6-3; CDR3 protein: ASSYTALNTEAF
J gene: TRBJ2-1; V gene: TRBV4-2; CDR3 protein: ASSQALGDNEQF
J gene: TRBJ2-7; V gene: TRBV28; CDR3 protein: ASSLGSYEQY
J gene: TRBJ2-5; V gene: TRBV20-1; CDR3 protein: SVGAGRDGETQY
J gene: TRBJ1-2; V gene: TRBV20-1; CDR3 protein: SARDPGTALPWGYT
J gene: TRBJ1-2; V gene: TRBV27; CDR3 protein: ASSPQGPSYGYT
J gene: TRBJ2-1; V gene: TRBV28; CDR3 protein: ASSSPGTSSYNEQF
J gene: TRBJ2-5; V gene: TRBV7-9; CDR3 protein: ASSTGDRGQQETQY
J gene: TRBJ2-5; V gene: TRBV20-1; CDR3 protein: SASLLAVGRETQY
J gene: TRBJ2-5; V gene: TRBV7-2; CDR3 protein: ASSPWTGGETQY
J gene: TRBJ1-2; V gene: TRBV20-1; CDR3 protein: SAPRQGAVGGYT
J gene: TRBJ2-1; V gene: TRBV3-1; CDR3 protein: ASQGQGFRNEQF
J gene: TRBJ2-1; V gene: TRBV7-3; CDR3 protein: ASSPAGTRLSELF
J gene: TRBJ2-7; V gene: TRBV20-1; CDR3 protein: SARAPATYEQY
J gene: TRBJ1-2; V gene: TRBV20-1; CDR3 protein: SAGPQGLKYGYT
J gene: TRBJ2-7; V gene: TRBV27; CDR3 protein: ASSLGQLYEQY
J gene: TRBJ1-1; V gene: TRBV7-2; CDR3 protein: ASNRDKNTEAF
J gene: TRBJ2-2; V gene: TRBV7-2; CDR3 protein: ASSLPSSTGELF
J gene: TRBJ2-6; V gene: TRBV6-6; CDR3 protein: ASSYSTGGFSSGANVLT
J gene: TRBJ2-1; V gene: TRBV28; CDR3 protein: ASSITGTGEYNEQF
J gene: TRBJ1-5; V gene: TRBV7-2; CDR3 protein: ASRNQPQH
J gene: TRBJ2-3; V gene: TRBV4-1; CDR3 protein: ASSLRAESTDTQY
J gene: TRBJ2-7; V gene: TRBV7-2; CDR3 protein: ASSSQWIGEQY
J gene: TRBJ2-3; V gene: TRBV7-6; CDR3 protein: ASSLDLAGGQWTDTQY
J gene: TRBJ1-4; V gene: TRBV7-9; CDR3 protein: ASSFRGEQLF
J gene: TRBJ2-3; V gene: TRBV6-2/TRBV6-3; CDR3 protein: ASSYTGRAHTQY
J gene: TRBJ2-7; V gene: TRBV28; CDR3 protein: ASRWDGPIGEQY
J gene: TRBJ2-7; V gene: TRBV6-1; CDR3 protein: ASSSGLAGSTYEQY
J gene: TRBJ1-1; V gene: TRBV28; CDR3 protein: ASSFKESEAF